This entry concerns a single TCR beta chain. The antigen remains undetermined. These data are taken from a study of T cells in localized non-small cell lung cancer. Study conclusions and caveats: Heterogeneity is still possible, as just one tumor region was sequenced. Uninvolved adjacent lung had higher T cell clonality than tumor and all other tissues.

This table comes from immunoSEQ multiplex PCR, and its TCRdb copy is limited to in-frame clones, with some not included. This table has roughly 25,000 clones, approximately 83% appearing once. The trim removed 0 bases at V and 5 bases at J, leaving 6 bases unmatched. The CDR3 loop spans 16 amino acids. In germline, CDR1 is MNHNY, CDR2 SVGAGI (reference sequence). The clonotype comes from a man aged 35 to 70 with stage II lung adenocarcinoma. The sequencing used PBMCs, collected before any cancer treatment. The V and J genes are TRBV6-6 and TRBJ2-7; 11 bases agree with TRBD2. The DNA of the CDR3 is TGTGCCAGCAGTTACTCGATAGCGGGAGGGCCCCACGAGCAGTACTTC. This sequence encodes CASSYSIAGGPHEQYF.